This T cell receptor beta chain is drawn from a study of radiotherapy plus CTLA-4 blockade in lung cancer. Findings of the study overall: Tumor-derived TCR clones expanded in blood after radiotherapy plus ipilimumab.

Assay used: immunoSEQ multiplex PCR; TCRdb lists only in-frame clones, some missing. This sample has roughly 48,000 clones, with 75% to 90% found just once. Germline V CDR1 and CDR2: MNHEY, SMNVEV (reference sequence). J lost 7 bases, V lost 5 bases, and 10 bases had no gene match. The CDR3 length is 14 residues. In the case of this clone: Its antigen is undetermined.

Patients had chemo-refractory metastatic non-small-cell lung cancer and received focal radiation plus CTLA-4 blockade that used ipilimumab. Sequencing was performed on peripheral blood, taken from a patient treated with radiotherapy plus ipilimumab. The receptor was isolated from a human donor with non-small cell lung cancer who had stable disease on radiotherapy plus ipilimumab. This chain uses TRBV27 with TRBJ2-7; TRBD2 matches at 8 bases. This CDR3 reads CASSLAGLVREQYF. The CDR3 nucleotides are TGTGCCAGCAGTCTCGCGGGACTAGTGAGGGAGCAGTACTTC.